The entry that follows covers one T cell receptor (beta chain) sequence. Its antigen is as yet unknown. The CDR3 has 14 amino acids. The V gene lost 0 bases and the J gene lost 1 base, with 7 bases spanning the gap. Germline-derived CDR1 and CDR2 are SGHRS and YFSETQ. Clones were sequenced by immunoSEQ multiplex PCR, and TCRdb holds only the in-frame ones, with some missing. The data show around 56,000 clones, about 80% seen once. This specimen belongs to a study of identifying expanded T cells in peripheral blood. General study results and limits: Roughly 2-week clone count variance significantly increased as total template count grew.

Sequenced: blood. This receptor was taken from a person aged 18 to 75 in good health. The rearrangement links TRBV5-1 to TRBJ2-5; D gene uncertain. This chain's CDR3 is CASSLGYGQETQYF. The CDR3 DNA is TGCGCCAGCAGCTTGGGATACGGCCAAGAGACCCAGTACTTC.